Listed here are 14 T cell receptor beta chains from one sample, sequenced in a study of STAT5B mutations in CD4+ large granular lymphocyte leukemia. Data came from immunoSEQ multiplex PCR; TCRdb stores just in-frame clones and leaves some out. The sample lists about 37,000 clones, approximately 67% occurring once. The sequencing sample was made of CD4+ T cells from blood buffy coats. All receptors come from a human donor in good health.

The CDR3 DNA reads TGTGCCAGCAGCAGACCACAGGGGAAGGCTTTCTTT. It translates to CASSRPQGKAFF. V is TRBV21-1 and J is TRBJ1-1; no check of the table's D call, TRBD1, against the DNA was made. TRBV21-1 is an annotated pseudogene. This CDR3 comprises 12 residues.

This rearrangement joins TRBV5-1 to TRBJ1-2; 9 bases line up with TRBD1. J was trimmed by 3 bases and V by 0 bases; bases with no gene match: 6. Germline values: CDR1 SGHRS, CDR2 YFSETQ. The CDR3 runs to 16 residues. In DNA form, the CDR3 reads TGCGCCAGCAGCTTGGCCGGGACAGGGCGAGACTATGGCTACACCTTC. The encoded protein is CASSLAGTGRDYGYTF.

The chain carries TRBV7-9 and TRBJ2-3, with TRBD2 matching 9 bases. V was pared by 0 bases and J by 4 bases, with 5 bases of the junction left unmatched. Germline CDR1 is SEHNR and CDR2 is FQNEAQ (reference sequence). The CDR3 is 16 amino acids. In DNA form, the CDR3 reads TGTGCCAGCAGCTTAGCTACTAGCGGGTGGGCAGATACGCAGTATTTT. Translating gives CASSLATSGWADTQYF.

This chain joins TRBV29-1 and TRBJ1-2, with D unclear. V lost 0 bases and J lost 7, with 18 bases in between. Germline CDR1 is SQVTM and CDR2 is ANQGSEA. This CDR3 spans 15 amino acids. The CDR3 loop is CSVEDPRGNWGGYTF. DNA for the CDR3: TGCAGCGTTGAAGATCCGAGAGGCAACTGGGGTGGCTACACCTTC.

This chain joins TRBV19 and TRBJ1-2; unclear D gene. CDR1 and CDR2 (germline): LNHDA, SQIVND (reference sequence). The germline V and J ends were trimmed by 3 bases and 3 bases, with 14 bases remaining between them. CDR3 length: 15 amino acids. The CDR3 reads CASSIQGGPDYGYTF. The CDR3, as DNA: TGTGCCAGTAGTATCCAAGGTGGCCCAGACTATGGCTACACCTTC. Drawing the rest from reference TRBV19 and TRBJ1-2, the complete variable domain is DGGITQSPKYLFRKEGQNVTLSCEQNLNHDAMYWYRQDPGQGLRLIYYSQIVNDFQKGDIAEGYSVSREKKESFPLTVTSAQKNPTAFYLCASSIQGGPDYGYTFGSGTRLTVV.

This chain joins TRBV5-1 and TRBJ2-3; D tentatively reads TRBD1 or TRBD2 (5 bases each). The CDR3 extends over 16 amino acids. V shed 0 bases and J shed 1 base, with 12 bases lying between them. Germline V gene sequence: CDR1 SGHRS, CDR2 YFSETQ. CDR3 sequence reads: CASSLDPGTGTDTQYF. In nucleotides, the CDR3 is TGCGCCAGCAGCTTGGACCCGGGGACCGGCACAGATACGCAGTATTTT.

The chain joins TRBV7-2 to TRBJ1-5, with unresolved D. The CDR3 length is 12 residues. Germline V CDR1 and CDR2: SGHTA, FQGNSA. The V gene lost 6 bases and the J gene lost 3 bases, with 6 bases spanning the gap. The CDR3 is CASSRPNQPQHF. CDR3 bases: TGTGCCAGCAGTCGCCCCAATCAGCCCCAGCATTTT.

The chain couples TRBV6-5 to TRBJ1-3; a weak D match, TRBD1 (6 bases). Germline V gives CDR1 MNHEY, CDR2 SVGAGI. The V end was cut by 2 bases, the J end by 1 base, with 9 bases between. The CDR3 spans 15 residues. CDR3 sequence reads: CASSYAGQSGNTIYF. CDR3 coding DNA: TGTGCCAGCAGTTACGCAGGACAGTCTGGAAACACCATATATTTT.

This clone was found a few times. V is TRBV19 and J is TRBJ1-6; D perhaps matches TRBD1 (6 bases). CDR3 length equals 14 residues. Germline V gene lookup returns CDR1 LNHDA and CDR2 SQIVND (reference sequence). The V gene lost 3 bases and the J gene lost 13 bases, with 16 bases spanning the gap. CDR3 nucleotides: TGTGCCAGTAGTATTGGGACACTGGATACCCCCCTCCACTTT. Translating it yields CASSIGTLDTPLHF.

The J gene is TRBJ2-5, the V gene TRBV6-1; D perhaps matches TRBD2 (5 bases). Germline V gene lookup returns CDR1 MNHNS and CDR2 SASEGT. This CDR3 region has 13 residues. Trimming pared 4 bases from V and 4 bases from J, leaving 10 bases between. This CDR3 is CASSGTFGETQYF. CDR3 in DNA: TGTGCCAGCAGTGGGACTTTCGGAGAGACCCAGTACTTC.

The chain recombines TRBV6-1 with TRBJ1-1, with D perhaps TRBD1 (5 bases). The CDR3 runs to 13 residues. V was clipped by 7 bases and J by 10 bases, with 19 bases between them. Germline V gives CDR1 MNHNS, CDR2 SASEGT. The CDR3 DNA reads TGTGCCAGCAACGGGGGGTCGTGGATAGGAGCTTTCTTT. This encodes CASNGGSWIGAFF.

The rearrangement uses TRBV13 and TRBJ1-2, with a possible D match to TRBD1 (5 bases). Germline CDR1 and CDR2: PRHDT and FYEKMQ (reference sequence). Trimming cost V 5 bases and J 4 bases, with 14 bases left between them. CDR3 length equals 14 residues. The CDR3 bases are TGTGCCAGCAGCCCCGGGGACGGACCCTATGGCTACACCTTC. This codes for CASSPGDGPYGYTF.

The J gene is TRBJ2-5, the V gene TRBV27, with a possible D match to TRBD2 (7 bases). Between the trimmed V and J ends, which lost 4 bases and 5 bases, there was a span of 17 bases. Per germline, CDR1 MNHEY and CDR2 SMNVEV (reference sequence). The CDR3 is 15 amino acids. CDR3 in amino acids: CASSSIPGGHETQYF. The CDR3 DNA reads as TGTGCCAGCAGTTCCATCCCCGGGGGGCATGAGACCCAGTACTTC.

This clone was picked up a small number of times. This chain connects TRBV27 to TRBJ1-1; D is unresolved. The V and J ends lost 6 bases and 0 bases respectively, with 8 bases between them. This CDR3 has 13 residues. The germline V gene encodes CDR1 MNHEY and CDR2 SMNVEV (reference sequence). The CDR3 is CASRTTLNTEAFF. The CDR3, as DNA: TGTGCCAGCAGGACTACCCTGAACACTGAAGCTTTCTTT.